This entry lists 25 T cell receptor beta chains sequenced from one sample in a study of radiotherapy plus CTLA-4 blockade in lung cancer. Sequencing was performed with immunoSEQ multiplex PCR; in TCRdb, only in-frame clones are kept and a portion is missing. This table holds roughly 55,000 clones, approximately 65% found once. The material sequenced was peripheral blood, taken from a patient treated with radiotherapy plus ipilimumab. The receptors derive from a human donor with non-small cell lung cancer whose response to radiotherapy plus ipilimumab could not be evaluated.

The J gene is TRBJ1-6, the V gene TRBV5-4, with 10 bases matching TRBD1. CDR1 and CDR2 from the germline V gene are SGHNT and YYREEE (reference sequence). The CDR3 has 15 residues. Germline trimming cut 5 bases from V and 8 bases from J; bases unmatched to any gene: 7. This CDR3 reads CASRTQGTGDSPLHF. The DNA for the CDR3 is TGTGCCAGCAGGACCCAAGGGACAGGGGATTCACCCCTCCACTTT.

The chain couples TRBV7-6 to TRBJ2-7, with D tentatively TRBD2 (6 bases). The CDR3 spans 15 residues. CDR1 and CDR2 from the germline V gene are SGHVS and FNYEAQ. V gave up 4 bases and J gave up 5 bases, with 18 bases separating them. The CDR3 DNA reads TGTGCCAGCAGCTCCCTCCCGGGGGTAGGCCACGAGCAGTACTTC. Translated: CASSSLPGVGHEQYF. The full variable domain, rest sourced from reference TRBV7-6 and TRBJ2-7, is GAGVSQSPRYKVTKRGQDVALRCDPISGHVSLYWYRQALGQGPEFLTYFNYEAQQDKSGLPNDRFSAERPEGSISTLTIQRTEQRDSAMYRCASSSLPGVGHEQYFGPGTRLTVT.

The chain has TRBV2 and TRBJ2-3, with 12 bases that match TRBD2. This CDR3 comprises 16 residues. The V and J ends lost 7 bases and 1 base, in that order; junction bases with no gene match: 6. The germline V gene encodes CDR1 SNHLY and CDR2 FYNNEI. DNA for the CDR3: TGTGCCAGCAACTTACCTAGCGGGGGGGGCACAGATACGCAGTATTTT. Protein product: CASNLPSGGGTDTQYF.

This chain joins TRBV29-1 and TRBJ1-5, with D tentatively TRBD1 (5 bases). Germline V CDR1 and CDR2: SQVTM, ANQGSEA. V lost 6 bases, J lost 1 base, and 10 bases lay in between. The CDR3 totals 13 residues. CDR3 nucleotide sequence: TGCAGCGTCGCAGGGCCCAGCAATCAGCCCCAGCATTTT. Its translation is CSVAGPSNQPQHF.

This clone was detected a few times. This chain connects TRBV11-3 to TRBJ1-2; D not resolved. Trimming left V 3 bases short and J 7 bases short, with 15 bases between. CDR3 size: 14 residues. The germline V gene has CDR1 SGHNT and CDR2 YENEEA. DNA for the CDR3: TGTGCCAGCAGCTTTTCTGAGGGCGGAGTTGGCTACACCTTC. The encoded protein is CASSFSEGGVGYTF. The whole variable domain, remainder taken from reference TRBV11-3 and TRBJ1-2, is EAGVVQSPRYKIIEKKQPVAFWCNPISGHNTLYWYLQNLGQGPELLIRYENEEAVDDSQLPKDRFSAERLKGVDSTLKIQPAELGDSAVYLCASSFSEGGVGYTFGSGTRLTVV.

The chain has TRBV19 and TRBJ1-4, with D possibly TRBD1 on 5 matching bases. CDR3 size: 14 residues. Looked up from germline, CDR1 is LNHDA and CDR2 is SQIVND (reference sequence). The V end lost 0 bases, the J end lost 7 bases, and 9 bases lay between the germline ends. CDR3 DNA: TGTGCCAGTAGTATAGACGGGAGGGGTGAAAAACTGTTTTTT. Translation: CASSIDGRGEKLFF. Looking up the rest from reference TRBV19 and TRBJ1-4 gives the full variable domain: DGGITQSPKYLFRKEGQNVTLSCEQNLNHDAMYWYRQDPGQGLRLIYYSQIVNDFQKGDIAEGYSVSREKKESFPLTVTSAQKNPTAFYLCASSIDGRGEKLFFGSGTQLSVL.

This chain joins TRBV9 and TRBJ1-1; D may be TRBD1 (6 bases). Trimming removed 3 bases from V and 11 bases from J, with 32 bases in between. CDR1 and CDR2 (germline): SGDLS, YYNGEE. The CDR3 extends over 18 amino acids. The CDR3 here is CASSASVEWDKEPLNAFF. DNA of the CDR3: TGTGCCAGCAGCGCAAGCGTAGAGTGGGACAAGGAGCCCTTGAACGCTTTCTTT.

The chain links TRBV5-4 to TRBJ2-5; D might be TRBD1 (5 bases). Germline CDR1 and CDR2: SGHNT and YYREEE (reference sequence). Between the trimmed V and J ends, which lost 2 bases and 3 bases, there was a span of 8 bases. The CDR3 runs to 13 residues. This CDR3 reads CASSLTGEETQYF. DNA for the CDR3: TGTGCCAGCAGCTTAACAGGCGAAGAGACCCAGTACTTC.

The chain combines TRBV5-1 with TRBJ2-3; D is uncertain. The CDR3 is 13 residues long. Trimming left V 5 bases short and J 2 bases short, with 9 bases between. From germline, CDR1 is SGHRS and CDR2 YFSETQ. The CDR3 here is CASRPVLTDTQYF. The CDR3 region has the DNA TGCGCCAGCAGACCAGTGCTCACAGATACGCAGTATTTT. Looking up the rest from reference TRBV5-1 and TRBJ2-3 gives the full variable domain: KAGVTQTPRYLIKTRGQQVTLSCSPISGHRSVSWYQQTPGQGLQFLFEYFSETQRNKGNFPGRFSGRQFSNSRSEMNVSTLELGDSALYLCASRPVLTDTQYFGPGTRLTVL.

This sequence joins TRBV6-4 and TRBJ1-2; TRBD1 aligns across 7 bases. CDR1 is MRHNA, CDR2 SNTAGT, per germline. The CDR3 sequence is 14 residues long. Trimming at V came to 5 bases and at J to 5 bases, leaving 8 bases not matched to a gene. CDR3 coding DNA: TGTGCCAGCAGTCCGGAGGGGACAGCTTATGGCTACACCTTC. Its translation is CASSPEGTAYGYTF.

This chain links TRBV2 with TRBJ2-3, with 8 bases identical to TRBD1. The CDR3 sequence is 13 residues long. Germline values: CDR1 SNHLY, CDR2 FYNNEI. Trimming at V came to 7 bases and at J to 6 bases, leaving 6 bases not matched to a gene. The CDR3 DNA reads TGTGCCAGCATATATACAGGGGGGGATACGCAGTATTTT. Its translation is CASIYTGGDTQYF.

The chain employs TRBV6-6 and TRBJ1-4, with D hard to call. V dropped 0 bases and J dropped 5 bases, with 10 bases sitting between them. The CDR3 extends over 15 amino acids. The germline gives CDR1 MNHNY, CDR2 SVGAGI (reference sequence). This CDR3 is CASSYSSGANEKLFF. CDR3 in DNA: TGTGCCAGCAGTTACTCTTCGGGTGCGAATGAAAAACTGTTTTTT.

This clone turned up a few times. J is TRBJ2-7 and V is TRBV7-2, with D possibly matching TRBD1 (6 bases). The germline CDR1 and CDR2 sequences are SGHTA and FQGNSA. This CDR3 is built from 15 residues. The V end lost 5 bases, the J end lost 3 bases, and 17 bases lay between the germline ends. CDR3 sequence: CASSREVLRGYEQYF. The CDR3 nucleotides are TGTGCCAGCAGCCGCGAGGTCCTCAGGGGCTACGAGCAGTACTTC.

CDR3 region: CASSPRTSGGGYNEQFF. The CDR3 DNA reads as TGTGCCAGCAGCCCCCGGACTAGCGGGGGGGGCTACAATGAGCAGTTCTTC. The rearrangement uses TRBV7-2 and TRBJ2-1, with 15 bases lining up with TRBD2. The germline CDR1 and CDR2 sequences are SGHTA and FQGNSA. This CDR3 region has 17 residues. Losses at the gene ends were 5 bases for V and 3 bases for J; bases not matched to a gene: 5.

This chain joins TRBV2 and TRBJ1-4; 11 bases line up with TRBD1. Germline V CDR1 and CDR2: SNHLY, FYNNEI. V shed 6 bases and J 8 bases; nucleotides not matched to a gene: 8. The CDR3 has 15 residues. The CDR3 loop reads CASRDRGQREEKLFF. The CDR3 region has the DNA TGTGCCAGCAGGGACAGGGGGCAGCGGGAGGAAAAACTGTTTTTT.

The rearrangement joins TRBV27 to TRBJ2-3, with unresolved D. This CDR3 is 11 amino acids long. Germline V gene data show CDR1 as MNHEY and CDR2 as SMNVEV (reference sequence). The V end was cut by 3 bases, the J end by 11 bases, with 9 bases between. The CDR3 protein is CASSFQDMQYF. The CDR3 DNA reads as TGTGCCAGCAGTTTTCAAGACATGCAGTATTTT.

The genes are TRBV27 and TRBJ2-5; TRBD1 aligns across 7 bases. Looked up from germline, CDR1 is MNHEY and CDR2 is SMNVEV (reference sequence). The CDR3 runs 17 residues. Trimming removed 10 bases from V and 2 bases from J; junction bases left unmatched: 19. This CDR3 is CATARYRDSNIQETQYF. CDR3 coding DNA: TGTGCCACCGCACGATACCGGGACAGCAATATACAAGAGACCCAGTACTTC.

This clone came up a few times. The V gene is TRBV4-1, the J gene TRBJ1-4, with a tentative D call TRBD1 (5 bases). CDR3 length equals 15 residues. In germline, CDR1 is MGHRA, CDR2 YSYEKL. Trimming shortened V by 5 bases and J by 7 bases, and 17 bases separated the two germline ends. The CDR3 DNA is TGCGCCAGCAGCTATCAAGCAGGGATACGTGAAAAACTGTTTTTT. It codes for CASSYQAGIREKLFF.

The rearrangement uses TRBV6-5 and TRBJ1-1, with TRBD1 matching over 7 bases. The CDR3 consists of 13 residues. Unmatched junction bases numbered 4, after V lost 6 bases and J lost 3 bases. Germline CDR1 and CDR2: MNHEY and SVGAGI. CDR3 in amino acids: CASRRDSHTEAFF. In DNA, the CDR3 is TGTGCCAGCAGAAGGGACAGTCACACTGAAGCTTTCTTT.

The chain has TRBV5-1 and TRBJ2-7; D is perhaps TRBD1 (6 bases). The CDR3 is made up of 14 amino acids. V lost 4 bases and J lost 2, with 13 bases in between. CDR1 is SGHRS and CDR2 is YFSETQ in the germline V gene. The CDR3 loop is CASSTQGTTYEQYF. DNA of the CDR3: TGCGCCAGCAGCACACAGGGTACGACCTACGAGCAGTACTTC. Combining the CDR3 with reference TRBV5-1 and TRBJ2-7 gives the whole variable domain KAGVTQTPRYLIKTRGQQVTLSCSPISGHRSVSWYQQTPGQGLQFLFEYFSETQRNKGNFPGRFSGRQFSNSRSEMNVSTLELGDSALYLCASSTQGTTYEQYFGPGTRLTVT.

The chain couples TRBV7-2 to TRBJ1-5, with D perhaps matching TRBD1 (6 bases). The germline gives CDR1 SGHTA, CDR2 FQGNSA. V lost 5 bases and J lost 7, with 12 bases in between. The CDR3 is made up of 13 amino acids. CDR3 in amino acids: CASSRTGNQPQHF. The CDR3 DNA follows: TGTGCCAGCAGCCGAACAGGGAACCAGCCCCAGCATTTT.

The J gene is TRBJ1-5, the V gene TRBV28; the D gene is possibly TRBD1 (5 bases). The CDR3 extends over 14 amino acids. V was clipped by 2 bases and J by 1 base, with 6 bases between them. CDR1 MDHEN and CDR2 SYDVKM come from the germline V gene. The CDR3 here is CASSLRGSNQPQHF. The CDR3 coding sequence is TGTGCCAGCAGTTTAAGGGGAAGCAATCAGCCCCAGCATTTT.

This chain connects TRBV5-4 to TRBJ1-4; tentative D call: TRBD1 (6 bases). Trimming left V 3 bases short and J 3 bases short, with 15 bases between. The CDR3 spans 16 residues. Germline CDR1 SGHNT, CDR2 YYREEE (reference sequence). The CDR3 DNA reads as TGTGCCAGCAGCTCATCCGGACAGAGATCTAATGAAAAACTGTTTTTT. Residues: CASSSSGQRSNEKLFF.

V and J are TRBV7-8 and TRBJ1-1; TRBD1 aligns across 12 bases. With 6 bases clipped from V and 8 bases from J, the junction kept 10 bases outside the gene matches. This CDR3 contains 15 residues. The germline gives CDR1 SGHVS, CDR2 FQNEAQ. This chain's CDR3 is CASRYPGQGAQEAFF. The CDR3 coding sequence is TGTGCCAGCAGGTACCCGGGACAGGGGGCACAGGAAGCTTTCTTT.

A few counts support this clone. Different DNA sequences within this sample yield the same CDR3. The chain combines TRBV11-1 with TRBJ1-1, with D possibly being TRBD1 (6 bases). This CDR3 has 14 amino acids. V lost 1 base to trimming and J lost 0 bases, with 6 bases between them. Germline V gene sequence: CDR1 SGHAT, CDR2 FQDESV (reference sequence). Written as DNA, the CDR3 is TGTGCCAGCAGCTTAGACAGGGTGAACACTGAAGCTTTCTTT. It encodes CASSLDRVNTEAFF.